These 5 T cell receptor beta chains originate from one sample sequenced in a study of shared clonotypes between healthy human individuals (dated by TCRdb to 2019 to 2021). Libraries came from the immunoSEQ multiplex PCR assay. TCRdb stores this immuneACCESS table with in-frame sequences only. Part of the clones is absent; in the studies checked, under half of the shortfall reflects unresolved V genes, and no reason is known for the rest. The sample table records about 990,000 clones; approximately 80% of these occur just once. Jointly, the top ten make up under 0.8% of the sample. What was sequenced was memory CD4+ T cells from PBMCs. The cell subset or site label for this specimen denotes: CD45RA-negative fraction. These receptors all stem from a man aged 18 to 35 in good health. Some clones in this sample may be carry-over from other donors' samples.

Of note for this clone: This likely traces to a read error, being one base from a far larger clone. This rearrangement joins TRBV7-3 to TRBJ2-7; no firm D call. V was clipped by 1 base and J by 4 bases, with 17 bases between them. The CDR3 spans 16 residues. CDR1 and CDR2 (germline): SGHTA, FQGTGA. CDR3 DNA sequence: TGTGCCAGCAGCTTAATGTATGGGCTCGTCCGTTACGAGCAGTACTTC. Translating it yields CASSLMYGLVRYEQYF.

The J gene is TRBJ2-2, the V gene TRBV5-1; 11 nucleotides match TRBD1. The V and J ends lost 2 bases and 7 bases, in that order; junction bases with no gene match: 10. CDR3 length: 17 residues. Germline loops: CDR1 SGHRS, CDR2 YFSETQ. Here the CDR3 reads CASSFRTGGALDGELFF. CDR3 DNA: TGCGCCAGCAGCTTCCGGACAGGGGGCGCATTAGACGGGGAGCTGTTTTTT.

The chain links TRBV7-2 to TRBJ1-2, with D hard to call. The CDR3 covers 13 residues. From germline, CDR1 is SGHTA and CDR2 FQGNSA. V was clipped by 3 bases and J by 8 bases, with 13 bases between them. Written as DNA, the CDR3 is TGTGCCAGCAGCTTGCTTCCGGCCGGGGGCTACACCTTC. Translated: CASSLLPAGGYTF.

The chain links TRBV9 to TRBJ1-3; D gene ambiguous. The germline gives CDR1 SGDLS, CDR2 YYNGEE. The CDR3 is made up of 15 amino acids. V lost 2 bases and J lost 0, with 9 bases in between. CDR3 residues: CASSVWVDSGNTIYF. In nucleotides, the CDR3 is TGTGCCAGCAGCGTCTGGGTCGACTCTGGAAACACCATATATTTT.

The gene calls are TRBV7-6 and TRBJ2-7; TRBD2 aligns across 7 bases. Germline V gene data show CDR1 as SGHVS and CDR2 as FNYEAQ. The CDR3 has 16 amino acids. With 7 bases clipped from V and 7 bases from J, the junction kept 19 bases outside the gene matches. The CDR3, as DNA: TGTGCCAGCACCTCCAATCAGGGTGCGGGAGTAGGGGAGCAGTACTTC. The encoded protein is CASTSNQGAGVGEQYF. The entire variable domain, with the rest obtained from reference TRBV7-6 and TRBJ2-7, is as follows: GAGVSQSPRYKVTKRGQDVALRCDPISGHVSLYWYRQALGQGPEFLTYFNYEAQQDKSGLPNDRFSAERPEGSISTLTIQRTEQRDSAMYRCASTSNQGAGVGEQYFGPGTRLTVT.